This entry describes one T cell receptor (beta chain). Its antigen is unknown. These data originate in a study of vaccination and CD4 T cells after COVID-19. For the study at large: The convalescents, six males and four females, included two who were Hispanic. In the control cultures, a CEFX pool, an HIV-1 Nef pool, or no peptide was supplied.

The Oncomine TCR Beta short-read assay generated sequence data from the DNA of cultured CD4+ T cells. TCRdb processed the PCR reads anew with MiXCR; each CDR3 protein has one entry. The sample records approximately 8,700 distinct CDR3 sequences, about 26% being singletons. V dropped 6 bases and J dropped 0 bases, with 12 bases sitting between them. The CDR3 is 14 residues long. Germline CDR1 DFQATT, CDR2 SNEGSKA (reference sequence). Sample treatment: approximately 10-day PBMC culture with coronavirus spike peptide pools or control peptides (ViraFEST assay). Peptide-pool expansion of antigen-specific T cells preceded TCR sequencing in ViraFEST. Every positive PCR date fell between March and December 2020, earlier than the US Alpha, Beta and Delta variants.

The clonotype comes from a human donor who had recovered from COVID-19. The V gene is TRBV20-1, the J gene TRBJ1-3; no clear D gene. Material: CD4+ T cells from blood, cultured in vitro, obtained after SARS-CoV-2 vaccination. The CDR3 DNA is TGCAGTGCCAGACCCGCGGCCTCTGGAAACACCATATATTTT. This codes for CSARPAASGNTIYF.